The 27 T cell receptor beta chains below all came from one sample that was sequenced in a study of metastatic and nonmetastatic thyroid tumors. TCRdb re-called the PCR reads through MiXCR. The sample lists about 8,600 clones, around 28% occurring once. All patients reached thyroid surgery having received no treatment beforehand. The sequencing sample was made of adjacent normal tissue. Source of these receptors: a female donor with papillary thyroid cancer or a benign thyroid nodule (not recorded which). Some clones in this sample may be carry-over from other donors' samples.

The rearrangement uses TRBV6-1 and TRBJ2-7; D is perhaps TRBD1 or TRBD2 (5 bases each). In germline, CDR1 is MNHNS, CDR2 SASEGT. V was clipped by 4 bases and J by 5 bases, with 15 bases between them. This CDR3 region has 14 residues. CDR3 amino acids: CASSAGQGGDEQYF. The CDR3 nucleotides are TGTGCCAGCAGTGCGGGGCAGGGTGGCGACGAGCAGTACTTC.

The rearrangement joins TRBV11-2 to TRBJ2-7; D is possibly TRBD1 (5 bases). The CDR3 has 14 amino acids. Germline CDR1 and CDR2: SGHAT and FQNNGV. The V end lost 1 base, the J end lost 2 bases, and 9 bases lay between the germline ends. CDR3 in amino acids: CASSLGQSAYEQYF. The CDR3 nucleotides are TGTGCCAGCAGCTTAGGACAGAGTGCCTACGAGCAGTACTTC.

J is TRBJ1-2 and V is TRBV4-1; D is perhaps TRBD1 (5 bases). Trimming took 1 base from V and 8 from J, leaving 11 bases between them. CDR1 is MGHRA, CDR2 YSYEKL, per germline. The CDR3 extends over 13 amino acids. CDR3 amino acids: CASSQADSRGYTF. The CDR3 DNA follows: TGCGCCAGCAGCCAAGCCGACAGCCGCGGCTACACCTTC.

The rearrangement joins TRBV12-3 or TRBV12-4 to TRBJ2-7; possible D gene TRBD1, 5 bases. This CDR3 spans 16 amino acids. The V gene lost 4 bases and the J gene lost 0 bases, with 16 bases spanning the gap. CDR3 coding DNA: TGTGCCAGCAGTTCCCGGTCAGGGCCTTCCTCCTACGAGCAGTACTTC. As protein: CASSSRSGPSSYEQYF.

The chain uses TRBV6-1 and TRBJ1-2, with D unresolved. Trimming stripped 1 base from V and 8 bases from J, with 8 bases between. CDR3 length: 12 amino acids. Looked up from germline, CDR1 is MNHNS and CDR2 is SASEGT. As DNA, the CDR3 is TGTGCCAGCAGTGAAGACAGAGACGGCTACACCTTC. Protein product: CASSEDRDGYTF.

Points on this clone: One junction end does not reproduce the germline sequence, and a read error may be involved. The chain combines TRBV27 with TRBJ2-4; D unresolved. CDR3 length: 14 amino acids. Looked up from germline, CDR1 is MNHEY and CDR2 is SMNVEV (reference sequence). For the CDR3, the DNA is TGTGCCAGCAGTTTTGGCCGCGCCAAAAACATTCAGCACTTC. Encoded protein: CASSFGRAKNIQHF.

Written as DNA, the CDR3 is TGCGCCAGCAGCCAAGAGGACAGGAACCAAGAGACCCAGTACTTC. It translates to CASSQEDRNQETQYF. This chain links TRBV4-1 with TRBJ2-5, with TRBD1 matching 7 bases. CDR1 and CDR2 from the germline V gene are MGHRA and YSYEKL. This CDR3 spans 15 amino acids. Trimming removed 0 bases from V and 0 bases from J; junction bases left unmatched: 1.

The rearrangement joins TRBV10-1 to TRBJ2-1, with D hard to call. The V gene lost 5 bases and the J gene lost 12 bases, with 17 bases spanning the gap. Germline V gene sequence: CDR1 WNHNN, CDR2 SYGVQD (reference sequence). The CDR3 length is 13 residues. CDR3 region: CASSSTFAVVQFF. In DNA, the CDR3 is TGCGCCAGCAGTAGTACCTTTGCCGTCGTGCAGTTCTTC.

This chain joins TRBV18 and TRBJ1-1; no definite D call. The V end lost 0 bases, the J end lost 1 base, and 6 bases lay between the germline ends. Germline assignment: CDR1 KGHSH and CDR2 LQKENI. The CDR3 spans 14 residues. In DNA form, the CDR3 reads TGTGCCAGCTCACCACCTAACGGGAACACTGAAGCTTTCTTT. Encoded protein: CASSPPNGNTEAFF.

The chain combines TRBV28 with TRBJ2-7; 9 bases are shared with TRBD2. The CDR3 runs to 14 residues. Looked up from germline, CDR1 is MDHEN and CDR2 is SYDVKM. The V segment lost 6 bases and the J segment 2 bases; nucleotides outside the gene matches: 5. The CDR3 coding sequence is TGTGCCAGCAGGGAAGCGGGAGGACCCTACGAGCAGTACTTC. This sequence encodes CASREAGGPYEQYF.

The table lists this clone with many counts. This rearrangement joins TRBV27 to TRBJ2-1, with D maybe TRBD2 (6 bases). This CDR3 is 13 amino acids long. V dropped 5 bases and J dropped 9 bases, with 14 bases sitting between them. Germline values: CDR1 MNHEY, CDR2 SMNVEV (reference sequence). CDR3 sequence: CASSLGGFGEQFF. CDR3 nucleotide sequence: TGTGCCAGCAGTCTTGGGGGGTTTGGTGAGCAGTTCTTC.

With regard to this clone: At the DNA level, this CDR3 is encoded by other sequences in the same sample as well. This sequence joins TRBV25-1 and TRBJ2-2, with D tentatively TRBD2 (6 bases). Germline V gene data show CDR1 as MGHDK and CDR2 as SYGVNS. The germline V and J ends were trimmed by 4 bases and 7 bases, with 16 bases remaining between them. The CDR3 sequence is 15 residues long. CDR3 sequence (DNA): TGTGCCAGCAGTGGGCGGAGGGGCCCGAGCGGGGAGCTGTTTTTT. It specifies CASSGRRGPSGELFF.

This clone is medium-sized. The J gene is TRBJ2-2, the V gene TRBV28, with D possibly TRBD2 on 6 matching bases. The V gene's germline CDR1 is MDHEN and CDR2 SYDVKM. This CDR3 has 15 amino acids. Trimming removed 7 bases at V and 5 bases at J, with 17 bases between. The CDR3 reads CASTLGGPRTGELFF. CDR3 sequence (DNA): TGTGCCAGCACCCTGGGGGGTCCCAGGACCGGGGAGCTGTTTTTT.

J is TRBJ2-7 and V is TRBV7-9, with 9 nucleotides matching TRBD2. J gave up 3 bases and V 5 bases, and 8 bases lay outside the gene matches. The CDR3 loop spans 15 amino acids. The V gene's germline CDR1 is SEHNR and CDR2 FQNEAQ (reference sequence). The CDR3, as DNA: TGTGCCAGCAGCGACCCCCGACTAGCGGACTACGAGCAGTACTTC. Encoded protein: CASSDPRLADYEQYF.

This clone was seen a handful of times. The chain employs TRBV27 and TRBJ2-7; 10 bases fit TRBD2. Germline V gene data show CDR1 as MNHEY and CDR2 as SMNVEV (reference sequence). The ends lost 1 base at V and 5 bases at J; junction bases unmatched: 8. The CDR3 is 16 residues long. CDR3 loop: CASSLFPSGSRNEQYF. The CDR3 nucleotides are TGTGCCAGCAGTTTATTTCCTAGCGGGAGTCGGAACGAGCAGTACTTC.

By its share, this clone is medium-sized. This rearrangement joins TRBV7-9 to TRBJ1-1; tentatively, D is TRBD1 (6 bases). Trimming shortened V by 5 bases and J by 3 bases, and 19 bases separated the two germline ends. The germline V gene encodes CDR1 SEHNR and CDR2 FQNEAQ (reference sequence). The CDR3 runs 16 residues. Here the CDR3 reads CASSLPRGLGDTEAFF. Here the CDR3 DNA reads TGTGCCAGCAGCCTCCCTCGGGGGCTCGGGGACACTGAAGCTTTCTTT.

The chain carries TRBV18 and TRBJ2-7, with D unresolved. Germline CDR1 KGHSH, CDR2 LQKENI. Trimming shortened V by 10 bases and J by 6 bases, and 19 bases separated the two germline ends. The CDR3 spans 13 residues. CDR3 sequence (DNA): TGTGCCATCTCCCCGTCCGACACGCGCGAGCAGTACTTC. Translation: CAISPSDTREQYF.

This clone was detected once. The V gene is TRBV11-2, the J gene TRBJ1-5, with 8 bases aligning to TRBD1. Looked up from germline, CDR1 is SGHAT and CDR2 is FQNNGV. The CDR3 is made up of 17 amino acids. The junction had 9 bases not matched to a gene; V was cut back by 5 bases and J by 0 bases. The CDR3 DNA reads TGTGCCAGCAGCACGACCCCAGGGGGCCATAGCAATCAGCCCCAGCATTTT. As protein: CASSTTPGGHSNQPQHF.

This clone came up many times. The chain couples TRBV3-1 to TRBJ1-6, with D possibly being TRBD1 (5 bases). The CDR3 consists of 17 residues. With 0 bases removed from V and 3 bases from J, the gap between germline ends came to 12 bases. From germline, CDR1 is LGHDT and CDR2 YNNKEL (reference sequence). The CDR3 nucleotides are TGTGCCAGCAGCCAAGACCGGGGTAGGGGCTATAATTCACCCCTCCACTTT. Translating gives CASSQDRGRGYNSPLHF.

This clone was detected only once. This chain joins TRBV11-1 and TRBJ2-1; 10 bases match TRBD1. The CDR3 is 15 residues long. V lost 5 bases, J lost 6 bases, and 7 bases stayed unmatched. Germline V gene sequence: CDR1 SGHAT, CDR2 FQDESV (reference sequence). CDR3 region: CASSRDRGHTNEQFF. CDR3 DNA: TGTGCCAGCAGCCGTGACAGGGGGCACACCAATGAGCAGTTCTTC.

This clone has more than one count but fewer than ten. This chain connects TRBV11-3 to TRBJ2-3; the D gene could be TRBD1 or TRBD2 (6 bases each). The CDR3 loop spans 15 amino acids. The V and J ends lost 5 bases and 1 base respectively, with 13 bases between them. The germline gives CDR1 SGHNT, CDR2 YENEEA. Here the CDR3 reads CASSLHGGRTDTQYF. The CDR3 region has the DNA TGTGCCAGCAGCCTTCATGGGGGGCGCACAGATACGCAGTATTTT.

This chain links TRBV7-6 with TRBJ2-7; D unclear. Per the germline V gene, CDR1 is SGHVS and CDR2 is FNYEAQ. This CDR3 has 15 residues. Trimming took off 5 bases at V and 4 bases at J, with 18 bases between the two ends. This chain's CDR3 is CASSVTGIGPYEQYF. The CDR3 bases are TGTGCCAGCAGCGTTACCGGAATTGGCCCTTACGAGCAGTACTTC.

Many counts were recorded for this clone. The DNA for the CDR3 is TGTGCCACCAGCAGGCTTATGGGGGGCGCGAGGATTGAAAAACTGTTTTTT. Its translation is CATSRLMGGARIEKLFF. The chain carries TRBV15 and TRBJ1-4; the D gene is possibly TRBD1 (6 bases). The germline V gene encodes CDR1 LNHNV and CDR2 YYDKDF (reference sequence). Trimming shortened V by 3 bases and J by 7 bases, and 21 bases separated the two germline ends. This CDR3 has 17 amino acids.

The rearrangement links TRBV19 to TRBJ1-2; 7 bases agree with TRBD1. CDR1 is LNHDA and CDR2 is SQIVND in the germline V gene (reference sequence). The CDR3 totals 17 residues. The trim removed 1 base at V and 8 bases at J, leaving 16 bases unmatched. CDR3 sequence reads: CASSIVGLGQATGGYTF. In DNA form, the CDR3 reads TGTGCCAGTAGTATAGTGGGGCTTGGACAGGCGACCGGGGGCTACACCTTC. The whole variable domain, remainder taken from reference TRBV19 and TRBJ1-2, is DGGITQSPKYLFRKEGQNVTLSCEQNLNHDAMYWYRQDPGQGLRLIYYSQIVNDFQKGDIAEGYSVSREKKESFPLTVTSAQKNPTAFYLCASSIVGLGQATGGYTFGSGTRLTVV.

The J gene is TRBJ2-7, the V gene TRBV6-2 or TRBV6-3; TRBD2 might be the D (5 bases). Germline assignment: CDR1 MNHEY and CDR2 SVGEGT. Trimming cost V 2 bases and J 4 bases, with 9 bases left between them. The CDR3 length is 13 residues. The CDR3 DNA is TGTGCCAGCAGTTACCCAGGACTGTACGAGCAGTACTTC. Encoded protein: CASSYPGLYEQYF.

This chain links TRBV4-1 with TRBJ2-5; 12 bases agree with TRBD2. Judging by the DNA end, TRBJ2-1 fits better; the J call may be wrong. The germline gives CDR1 MGHRA, CDR2 YSYEKL. The CDR3 spans 15 residues. The CDR3 region has the DNA TGCGCCAGCAGGGGTGGACTAGCGGGAAGCAATGAGCAGTTCTTC. It translates to CASRGGLAGSNEQFF.

This clone was seen a few times. Compared with germline, one end of the junction differs, possibly owing to a read error. The rearrangement links TRBV10-1 to TRBJ2-1, with D tentatively TRBD1 or TRBD2 (5 bases each). The CDR3 consists of 14 residues. Per germline, CDR1 WNHNN and CDR2 SYGVQD (reference sequence). CDR3 sequence reads: CASSESGEYNEQFF. Here the CDR3 DNA reads TGCGCCAGCAGTGAGTCGGGGGAATACAATGAGCAGTTCTTT.